This T cell receptor (beta chain) derives from a study of T cell responses to AZD1222 COVID-19 vaccine. Study results and caveats: Repertoire collection took place solely once the T cell response had peaked.

From germline, CDR1 is SGHTA and CDR2 FQGNSA. CDR3 length: 17 amino acids. J gave up 0 bases and V 5 bases, and 8 bases lay outside the gene matches. Clones were sequenced by immunoSEQ multiplex PCR, and TCRdb holds only the in-frame ones, with some missing. The sample includes about 220,000 clones, about 92% of them seen just once. Notes on this clone: What it binds is not known.

The sequencing used peripheral blood, collected on day 0 of MenACWY control vaccination. The TCR originated in an adult in good health. The chain has TRBV7-2 and TRBJ2-1, with TRBD2 matching over 9 bases. CDR3 DNA sequence: TGTGCCAGCAGCAGAAGCCTAGCGGGGAGCTCCTACAATGAGCAGTTCTTC. As protein: CASSRSLAGSSYNEQFF. Supplemented by reference TRBV7-2 and TRBJ2-1, the full variable domain reads GAGVSQSPSNKVTEKGKDVELRCDPISGHTALYWYRQSLGQGLEFLIYFQGNSAPDKSGLPSDRFSAERTGGSVSTLTIQRTQQEDSAVYLCASSRSLAGSSYNEQFFGPGTRLTVL.